What follows are 2 T cell receptor beta chains derived from one specimen sequenced in a study of early T cells in non-severe SARS-CoV-2 infection (dated by TCRdb to about 2021). Libraries were made using 5' RACE. The data were produced on a NextSeq 500. TCRdb reworked the public reads: Q25 trimming with fastp, MiXCR clone assembly, productive beta chains retained. Records with the same CDR3 protein are collapsed into one entry carrying the most frequent genes and DNA. Recorded for this sample are roughly 80,000 distinct CDR3 sequences; about an eighth of them occurred a single time. The top ten hold around 3% of the sample. Material for sequencing was whole blood. The source of these receptors is an adult who was a healthcare worker with PCR-confirmed SARS-CoV-2 infection or an uninfected control (not recorded which).

This clonotype was detected only a few times. V is TRBV4-2 and J is TRBJ2-1; 7 bases line up with TRBD2. V was pared by 0 bases and J by 3 bases, with 11 bases of the junction left unmatched. The CDR3 is made up of 18 amino acids. Germline CDR1 is LGHNA and CDR2 is YNFKEQ. The CDR3 spells CASSQDIFAGVYYNEQFF. The CDR3 DNA is TGTGCCAGCAGCCAAGATATATTTGCGGGGGTTTACTACAATGAGCAGTTCTTC.

The chain employs TRBV20-1 and TRBJ1-4, with 8 bases aligning to TRBD1. The CDR3 contains 16 residues. Germline V gene sequence: CDR1 DFQATT, CDR2 SNEGSKA (reference sequence). V lost 0 bases, J lost 0 bases, and 3 bases stayed unmatched. The CDR3 reads CSAREPGGATNEKLFF. As DNA, the CDR3 is TGCAGTGCTAGAGAACCAGGGGGCGCAACTAATGAAAAACTGTTTTTT.